This T cell receptor (beta chain) originates from a study of graft-versus-host responses after intestinal transplantation. Overall study: Multivisceral, liver-intestinal, or isolated intestinal transplants were performed in recipients. Every recipient had anti-thymocyte globulin induction and two to three years of tacrolimus plus steroids.

In the case of this clone: The antigen is unknown.

The assay was immunoSEQ multiplex PCR, and TCRdb's table has in-frame clones only and misses some. The sample has 65,000 to 90,000 clones; roughly 90% are singletons. V lost 5 bases to trimming and J lost 8 bases; unmatched junction nucleotides: 8. This CDR3 is 14 amino acids long. Germline CDR1 and CDR2: LNHDA and SQIVND (reference sequence). Study-wide results and caveats: Within allografts, high graft-versus-host to host-versus-graft clonal ratios were seen among patients with graft-donor T cell macrochimerism. The recipient marrow held GvH clones, and some of them showed up first in ileum or blood.

This chain joins TRBV19 and TRBJ1-4; 7 positions match TRBD1. The sequence derives from a human donor who received an intestinal transplant. The sample was unstimulated CD8+ T cells sorted from spleen or lymph node cells, taken before intestinal transplant. The CDR3 region has the DNA TGTGCCAGTAGTCTCCAGACAGGGTTGGAAAAACTGTTTTTT. Translation gives CASSLQTGLEKLFF. The whole variable domain, remainder taken from reference TRBV19 and TRBJ1-4, is DGGITQSPKYLFRKEGQNVTLSCEQNLNHDAMYWYRQDPGQGLRLIYYSQIVNDFQKGDIAEGYSVSREKKESFPLTVTSAQKNPTAFYLCASSLQTGLEKLFFGSGTQLSVL.